This T cell receptor beta chain emerged from a study of human T cells and chemical hapten exposure (dated by TCRdb to the early 2020s). Concerning the study at large: For sensitization, 2% DPC in acetone was applied to a roughly 2 cm by roughly 2 cm area of upper inner arm skin. Throughout the roughly 24-week study period, patients were also given weekly therapeutic DPC doses on the scalp. Patch tests used Finn chambers with 0.01% DPC on the upper back, scored after 6 days by International Contact Dermatitis Research Group standards. Alopecia areata with under or over 50% scalp involvement, alopecia totalis and alopecia universalis were represented in the patient cohort, which was mostly female. Libraries were pooled for sequencing, and variation in per-sample TCR yields was attributed mainly to small differences in library volumes within the pool. Peripheral blood TCR repertoire changes were tracked in vivo in alopecia patients during primary and secondary sensitization to the hapten diphenylcyclopropenone (DPC). Patient blood was sampled pre-sensitization (week 0) and at 2, 6 and about 24 weeks after DPC sensitization. For TCR sequencing, blood came from approximately 29 alopecia patients at anywhere from one to four time points (pre-sensitization, 2, 6 and 24 weeks). Both TCR alpha and TCR beta chains were sequenced from each blood RNA sample.

The time point label for this specimen denotes: pre-sensitization, week 0. The treatment or condition label, read with the paper, signifies: therapeutic diphenylcyclopropenone sensitization with weekly scalp DPC. Total RNA was isolated from unfractionated whole blood collected in Tempus Blood RNA tubes. At each patch-test visit, blood was drawn before the patch test was applied. To be eligible, patients had to be aged 18 to 70, diagnosed with alopecia and judged suitable for DPC therapy, while pregnant patients were excluded. This clonotype was seen many times. This receptor's antigen is unknown. No much larger clonotype is one base removed from it; base qualities were not supplied. The CDR3 runs 15 amino acids, cysteine and phenylalanine included. Of all the DNA, just the CDR3 is kept, 45 bases in frame from base 1. V gives up 6 bases and J gives up 4 bases, and the segment between their germline ends measures 18 bases. Looking up the germline V gene (reference sequence) yields CDR1 DFQATT and CDR2 SNEGSKA.

Study-wide conclusions, independent of this receptor: After repeated subsampling, the strength of the expansion versus patch-test correlation and the threshold at which it became significant changed. DPC sensitization did not change the number of TCRs with a frequency above 1 in 1000, and there was no evidence of changes in global repertoire structure. Patch test score correlated positively with the number of PT1 expanded TCRs, reaching significance at thresholds 8, 16 and 32 but not at 4. Expanded TCRs formed significantly more large CDR3 similarity clusters than pre-sensitization or healthy control sets, consistent with antigen-driven responses. Because every patient had alopecia, a presumed autoimmune disease, the patients' immune response might differ from that of healthy individuals.

The library was obtained by RACE. The instrument was a NextSeq 500. During library preparation, unique molecular identifiers were attached to individual cDNA molecules so that TCRs could be counted quantitatively and reproducibly. Under the source paper's analysis protocol: The median number of TCRs per sample was roughly 94,000, ranging from about 20,000 to 690,600. The Decombinator software suite was used to annotate the V, J and CDR3 of the TCR reads. For the PS versus PT1 abundance plots, all samples were subsampled to the same number of TCRs (28,000). Expanded TCRs were defined as absent before sensitization and observed at least eight times at the 2-week time point. TCRdb took the public reads, trimmed them with fastp at Q25, ran MiXCR for clone calling and kept in-frame beta chains. Here each entry gathers all rows of one CDR3 protein and keeps the most common genes and DNA. Clone size and V and J calls follow TCRdb, not the original study. This sample comprises tens of thousands of distinct CDR3 sequences, 9% to 12% of them detected only once. Roughly 27% of the sample comes from the top ten.

The rearranged chain carries TRBV20-1 and TRBJ2-2, with TRBD2 tentatively as D gene (6 bases match). The TCR sequence derives from a man aged 50 or older with alopecia areata. Some clones in this sample may be carry-over from other donors' samples. The source material was whole blood, sampled in connection with sensitization to the hapten diphenylcyclopropenone (DPC). The nucleotides read TGCAGTGCCCGACCCCCTCTAGCGTTCACCGGGGAGCTGTTTTTT. Its protein is CSARPPLAFTGELFF.